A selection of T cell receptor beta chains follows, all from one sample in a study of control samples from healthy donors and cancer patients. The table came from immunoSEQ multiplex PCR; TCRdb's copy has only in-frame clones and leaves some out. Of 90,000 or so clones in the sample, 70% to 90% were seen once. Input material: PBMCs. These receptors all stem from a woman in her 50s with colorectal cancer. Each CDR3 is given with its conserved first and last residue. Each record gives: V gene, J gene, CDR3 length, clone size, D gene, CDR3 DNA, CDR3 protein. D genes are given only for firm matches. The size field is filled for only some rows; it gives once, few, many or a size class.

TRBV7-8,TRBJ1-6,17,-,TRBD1,TGTGCCAGCAGCTTAGGCGCAGGGGGGAGCTATAATTCACCCCTCCACTTT,CASSLGAGGSYNSPLHF
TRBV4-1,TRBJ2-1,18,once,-,TGCGCCAGCAGCCAAGGTCCGGGGGGCTGGGGCTCCTACAATGAGCAGTTCTTC,CASSQGPGGWGSYNEQFF
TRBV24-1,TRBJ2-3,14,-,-,TGTGCCACCAAAGGACAATCTAGCACAGATACGCAGTATTTT,CATKGQSSTDTQYF
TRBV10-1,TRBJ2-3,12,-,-,TGCGCCAGCAGTGGACAATTTGATACGCAGTATTTT,CASSGQFDTQYF
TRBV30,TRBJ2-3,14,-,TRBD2,TGTGCCTGGAGTGTAGCGGGGGGGACAGATACGCAGTATTTT,CAWSVAGGTDTQYF
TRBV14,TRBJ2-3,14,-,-,TGTGCCAGCAGCCAAGCAAGGTTAACAGATACGCAGTATTTT,CASSQARLTDTQYF
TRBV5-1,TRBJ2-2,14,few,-,TGCGCCAGCACGCCTTCGACGGACACCGGGGAGCTGTTTTTT,CASTPSTDTGELFF
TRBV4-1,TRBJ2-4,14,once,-,TGCGCCAGCAGCCAACAACCTGGGGAAAACATTCAGTACTTC,CASSQQPGENIQYF
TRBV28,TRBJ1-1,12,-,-,TGTGCCAGCAGTTTAAGGCCGCCGGAAGCTTTCTTT,CASSLRPPEAFF
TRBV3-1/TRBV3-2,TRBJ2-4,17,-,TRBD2,TGTGCCAGCAGTGGACTAGCGGGGGGGATAGCCAAAAACATTCAGTACTTC,CASSGLAGGIAKNIQYF
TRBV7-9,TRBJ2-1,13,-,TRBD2,TGTGCCAGCGGGAGGGTGGGGTACAATGAGCAGTTCTTC,CASGRVGYNEQFF
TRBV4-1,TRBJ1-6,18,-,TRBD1,TGCGCCAGCAGCCTACGTCCCGGGACAGGGGTTGGGAATTCACCCCTCCACTTT,CASSLRPGTGVGNSPLHF
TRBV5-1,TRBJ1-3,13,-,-,TGCGCCAGCAGCTTGGTGCCTGGAAACACCATATATTTT,CASSLVPGNTIYF
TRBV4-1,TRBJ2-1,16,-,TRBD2,TGCGCCAGCAGCCAAGGGACTAGCGGGGGAAACAATGAGCAGTTCTTC,CASSQGTSGGNNEQFF
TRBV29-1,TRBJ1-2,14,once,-,TGCAGCGTCGTACCCCCCGGGACCTTCTATGGCTACACCTTC,CSVVPPGTFYGYTF
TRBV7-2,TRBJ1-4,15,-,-,TGTGCCAGCAGTCTGACAGGAGCCAACTATGAAAAACTGTTTTTT,CASSLTGANYEKLFF
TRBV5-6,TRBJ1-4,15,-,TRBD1,TGTGCCAGCAGCTTATTGACAGGGGTTAATGAAAAACTGTTTTTT,CASSLLTGVNEKLFF
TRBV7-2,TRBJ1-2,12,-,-,TGTGCCAGCAGCTTAGAAGGGAATGGCTACACCTTC,CASSLEGNGYTF
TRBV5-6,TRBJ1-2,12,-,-,TGTGCCAGCAGCTCACAGGGCTATGGCTACACCTTC,CASSSQGYGYTF
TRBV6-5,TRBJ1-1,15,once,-,TGTGCCAGCAGTTACTCCCCAGACGGGGAGACTGAAGCTTTCTTT,CASSYSPDGETEAFF
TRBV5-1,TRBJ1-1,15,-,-,TGCGCCAGCAGCCCGGGAGTAACAATGAACACTGAAGCTTTCTTT,CASSPGVTMNTEAFF
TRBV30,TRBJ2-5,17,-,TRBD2,TGTGCCTGGAGTGTAGGACTAGCGGGGGGACACCAAGAGACCCAGTACTTC,CAWSVGLAGGHQETQYF
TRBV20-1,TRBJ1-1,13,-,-,TGCAGTGCTAGTTGGGGGAGGAACACTGAAGCTTTCTTT,CSASWGRNTEAFF
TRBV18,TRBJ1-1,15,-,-,TGTGCCAGCTCACCACCCGCAACACTGAACACTGAAGCTTTCTTT,CASSPPATLNTEAFF
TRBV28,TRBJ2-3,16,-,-,TGTGCCAGCAGCCCGGCCGGGGGGGCGACAGGGGATACGCAGTATTTT,CASSPAGGATGDTQYF
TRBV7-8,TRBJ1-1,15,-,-,TGTGCCAGCAGCTTACTGTCCCCGGGGAACACTGAAGCTTTCTTT,CASSLLSPGNTEAFF
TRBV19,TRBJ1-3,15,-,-,TGTGCCAGTAGTATTGGGACTTTCTCTGGAAACACCATATATTTT,CASSIGTFSGNTIYF
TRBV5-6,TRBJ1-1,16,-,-,TGTGCCAGCAGCCTACTGGGGGATGACACTGGCACTGAAGCTTTCTTT,CASSLLGDDTGTEAFF
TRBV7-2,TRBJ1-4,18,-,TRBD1,TGTGCCAGCAGCTTAGTGTTTAGAGGGACAGGGGATAATGAAAAACTGTTTTTT,CASSLVFRGTGDNEKLFF
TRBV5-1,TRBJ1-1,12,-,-,TGCGCCAGCAGCTTGGGACAGACTGAAGCTTTCTTT,CASSLGQTEAFF
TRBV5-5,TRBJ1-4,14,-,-,TGTGCCAGCAGCTTGGGGAGGGCTAATGAAAAACTGTTTTTT,CASSLGRANEKLFF
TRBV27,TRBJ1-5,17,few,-,TGTGCCAGCAGTTTATTTCCACCCGACAGGACAGATCAGCCCCAGCATTTT,CASSLFPPDRTDQPQHF
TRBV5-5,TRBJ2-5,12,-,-,TGTGCCAGCAATGAGGGGGGAAAGACCCAGTACTTC,CASNEGGKTQYF
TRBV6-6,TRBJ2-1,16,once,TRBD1,TGTGCCAGCAGTTCCAGGTCAGGGGGCGCACAAAATGAGCAGTTCTTC,CASSSRSGGAQNEQFF
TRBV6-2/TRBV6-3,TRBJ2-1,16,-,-,TGTGCCAGCAGTTACGGCAGGCCCCACTCCTACAATGAGCAGTTCTTC,CASSYGRPHSYNEQFF
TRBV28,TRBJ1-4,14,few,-,TGTGCCAGCAGTTTATCGGTTGCGAATGAAAAACTGTTTTTT,CASSLSVANEKLFF
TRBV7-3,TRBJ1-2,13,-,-,TGTGCCAGCAGCTTGGTACAGGGCTATGGCTACACCTTC,CASSLVQGYGYTF
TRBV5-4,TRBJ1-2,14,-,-,TGTGCCAGCAGCTTGTGGGGTTATGAGGGTGGCTACACCTTC,CASSLWGYEGGYTF
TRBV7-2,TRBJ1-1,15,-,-,TGTGCCAGCAGCTTAGCCCCCGGGGTGTCAGGTGAAGCTTTCTTT,CASSLAPGVSGEAFF
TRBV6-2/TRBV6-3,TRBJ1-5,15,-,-,TGTGCCAGCAGTTACGGGGGCATCGGCAATCAGCCCCAGCATTTT,CASSYGGIGNQPQHF
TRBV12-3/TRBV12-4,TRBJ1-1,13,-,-,TGTGCCAGCAGTTTACAGGAGAACACTGAAGCTTTCTTT,CASSLQENTEAFF
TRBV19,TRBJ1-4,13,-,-,TGTGCCAGTACCCGCCAGCTTGATGAAAAACTGTTTTTT,CASTRQLDEKLFF